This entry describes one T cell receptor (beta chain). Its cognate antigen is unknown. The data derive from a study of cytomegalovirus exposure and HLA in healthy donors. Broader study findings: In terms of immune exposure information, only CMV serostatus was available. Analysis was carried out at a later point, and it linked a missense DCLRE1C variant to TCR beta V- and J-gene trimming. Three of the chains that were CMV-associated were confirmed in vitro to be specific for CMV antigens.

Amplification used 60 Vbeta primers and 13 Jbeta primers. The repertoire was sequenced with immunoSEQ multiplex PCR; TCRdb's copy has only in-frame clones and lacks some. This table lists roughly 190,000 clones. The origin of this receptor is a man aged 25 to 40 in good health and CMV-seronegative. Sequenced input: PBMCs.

The CDR3 nucleotides are TGTGCCACCAGCAGAGATAAGGGTACAGGGCATGGCTACACCTTC. Protein product: CATSRDKGTGHGYTF. The chain uses TRBV15 and TRBJ1-2; tentatively, D is TRBD1 (6 bases). V was clipped by 0 bases and J by 6 bases, with 14 bases between them. In germline, CDR1 is LNHNV, CDR2 YYDKDF (reference sequence). This CDR3 is built from 15 residues.